Listed below are T cell receptor beta chains from one sample, sequenced in a study of regulatory T cells in long-lasting Graves disease. Each CDR3 protein gets one entry after TCRdb re-called the multiplex PCR reads with MiXCR. The sample shows hundreds of thousands of distinct CDR3 sequences, over 15% of them seen only once. These sequences were also reported in another study, on T cells in Graves' hyperthyroidism and ophthalmopathy.

Here the sequenced sample was peripheral blood mononuclear cells (PBMCs), taken at new diagnosis, from a patient treated with antithyroid drugs. The source is a man in his forties with Graves disease. CDR3s include the opening cysteine and the closing phenylalanine or tryptophan. Each record gives: CDR3 protein, CDR3 length, V gene.

CDR3: CASSPGQHNEKLFF
length: 14
V: TRBV28

CDR3: CSVEGGDRGLGYTF
length: 14
V: TRBV29-1

CDR3: CSAPEGFQSPLHF
length: 13
V: TRBV20-1

CDR3: CASRIFVGGDMNTEAFF
length: 17
V: TRBV19

CDR3: CASRHSGGADAETQYF
length: 16
V: TRBV28

CDR3: CATSDPGTSGTGELFF
length: 16
V: TRBV24-1

CDR3: CASSYSRDNTGELFF
length: 15
V: TRBV7-3

CDR3: CASSLIWTSYEQYF
length: 14
V: TRBV5-1

CDR3: CASSLARWSSGANVLTF
length: 17
V: TRBV7-9

CDR3: CASSSLGAYGYTF
length: 13
V: TRBV9

CDR3: CASSLQRAASYEQYF
length: 15
V: TRBV5-1

CDR3: CASSQGGGPYTGELFF
length: 16
V: TRBV4-1

CDR3: CASSSTSAGVGTQYF
length: 15
V: TRBV7-3

CDR3: CASSSLGSRDRKAFF
length: 15
V: TRBV5-7

CDR3: CASSDDRSGYNEQFF
length: 15
V: TRBV6-4

CDR3: CASSYNSKNIQYF
length: 13
V: TRBV7-2

CDR3: CAISRTGTGNTEAFF
length: 15
V: TRBV10-3

CDR3: CASSLSDRGGRYEQYF
length: 16
V: TRBV5-1

CDR3: CATRRSLNQPQHF
length: 13
V: TRBV28

CDR3: CASSQRGDYGELFF
length: 14
V: TRBV3-1

CDR3: CASSLSLAGDYRQSTDTQYF
length: 20
V: TRBV7-3

CDR3: CASSFKDVTDTQYF
length: 14
V: TRBV5-1

CDR3: CASRPGQNQETQYF
length: 14
V: TRBV28

CDR3: CASNTLGMRVGELFF
length: 15
V: TRBV6-2/TRBV6-3

CDR3: CASSLYRGRGTEAFF
length: 15
V: TRBV11-1

CDR3: CAISPIGQGALDEQYF
length: 16
V: TRBV10-3

CDR3: CASSFHRGLSGGYTF
length: 15
V: TRBV5-4

CDR3: CASSRGVLDEQYF
length: 13
V: TRBV18

CDR3: CASSLLVRSNSPLHF
length: 15
V: TRBV28

CDR3: CASSLTGALKSEAFF
length: 15
V: TRBV12-3/TRBV12-4

CDR3: CASTMAGLVTGELFF
length: 15
V: TRBV28

CDR3: CASSPAGGWGTGELFF
length: 16
V: TRBV9

CDR3: CASSSRVGEGSTEAFF
length: 16
V: TRBV7-2

CDR3: CASSPYQIRDPGQETQYF
length: 18
V: TRBV19

CDR3: CASSPGRDYGYTF
length: 13
V: TRBV13

CDR3: CASRYYNEQFF
length: 11
V: TRBV6-2/TRBV6-3

CDR3: CASSPSRGETQYF
length: 13
V: TRBV11-3

CDR3: CASSRQSTNGKLFF
length: 14
V: TRBV18

CDR3: CASSLPGLAGPPTSSYNEQFF
length: 21
V: TRBV28

CDR3: CASSLTILNTGELFF
length: 15
V: TRBV11-3

CDR3: CASSPRNLAREKLFF
length: 15
V: TRBV5-1

CDR3: CASSTTTGGGGYTF
length: 14
V: TRBV7-2

CDR3: CAGSGEGNEKLFF
length: 13
V: TRBV28

CDR3: CASSLGQGGTYEQYF
length: 15
V: TRBV7-3

CDR3: CASSRQGSGANVLTF
length: 15
V: TRBV3-1

CDR3: CATSRAIGSNQPQHF
length: 15
V: TRBV28

CDR3: CASSLDGDIGYEQFF
length: 15
V: TRBV11-2

CDR3: CASSWNLAGVADTQYF
length: 16
V: TRBV5-6

CDR3: CASSLVESSSGNTIYF
length: 16
V: TRBV5-1

CDR3: CASSQDKVFNSPLHF
length: 15
V: TRBV4-1

CDR3: CASSFRLAYYNEQFF
length: 15
V: TRBV27

CDR3: CASSVGASGGSSGANVLTF
length: 19
V: TRBV9

CDR3: CASSTAGTGDQETQYF
length: 16
V: TRBV3-1

CDR3: CASSPAFLGETQYF
length: 14
V: TRBV11-2

CDR3: CASSQQGRQFF
length: 11
V: TRBV28

CDR3: CASSPGRRDTEAFF
length: 14
V: TRBV18

CDR3: CASSHRGSTTEAFF
length: 14
V: TRBV3-1

CDR3: CASSPQGAGYGYIF
length: 14
V: TRBV2

CDR3: CASSQEIRTPPSPLHF
length: 16
V: TRBV4-2

CDR3: CSVKGQGSYEQYF
length: 13
V: TRBV29-1